These 15 T cell receptor beta chains came from one sample sequenced in a study of blood T cell repertoires in COVID-19. Repertoires were generated with immunoSEQ multiplex PCR, while TCRdb's copy carries only in-frame clones and drops some. Among 250,000 to 300,000 clones, approximately 87% were seen once, and the ten largest hold 3.5% to 5.5%. Sequenced input: peripheral blood. The receptor set was obtained from a man in his sixties who had recovered from COVID-19.

V usage is TRBV15 and J usage is TRBJ1-2, with 10 bases fitting TRBD1. V was clipped by 5 bases and J by 3 bases; unmatched bases: 6. The V gene's germline CDR1 is LNHNV and CDR2 YYDKDF (reference sequence). The CDR3 spans 15 residues. The CDR3, as DNA: TGTGCCACCAGCTCCCGGACAGGGGGAGACTATGGCTACACCTTC. Its translation is CATSSRTGGDYGYTF.

The gene calls are TRBV6-6 and TRBJ1-5; TRBD1 is a possible D gene (5 bases). The ends were cut back, 8 bases at V and 4 bases at J, with 6 bases in the middle. This CDR3 spans 11 amino acids. Germline-derived CDR1 and CDR2 are MNHNY and SVGAGI (reference sequence). Here the CDR3 reads CASGQNQPQHF. As DNA, the CDR3 is TGTGCCAGCGGACAAAATCAGCCCCAGCATTTT.

This clone was found many times. CDR3 region: CASNEKQGYTF. The CDR3 DNA sequence: TGTGCCAGCAACGAAAAACAGGGCTACACCTTC. This chain joins TRBV6-6 and TRBJ1-2; no clear D. V lost 7 bases to trimming and J lost 8 bases, with 11 bases between them. CDR1 MNHNY and CDR2 SVGAGI come from the germline V gene (reference sequence). CDR3 length equals 11 residues.

This clone occurred once. V gene TRBV28 combines with J gene TRBJ2-2; D perhaps matches TRBD2 (6 bases). This CDR3 contains 12 residues. Trimming cost V 5 bases and J 8 bases, with 9 bases left between them. Looked up from germline, CDR1 is MDHEN and CDR2 is SYDVKM. The CDR3 DNA reads as TGTGCCAGCAGTCGGGACTGGGGGGAGCTGTTTTTT. This sequence encodes CASSRDWGELFF.

This chain joins TRBV10-2 and TRBJ1-6, with 7 bases identical to TRBD1. The CDR3 consists of 15 residues. The V and J ends lost 3 bases and 7 bases, in that order; junction bases with no gene match: 6. In germline, CDR1 is WSHSY, CDR2 SAAADI. CDR3 residues: CASSEVRTGNSPLHF. For the CDR3, the DNA is TGCGCCAGCAGTGAAGTGAGGACAGGAAATTCACCCCTCCACTTT.

V is TRBV28 and J is TRBJ2-5; unclear D gene. The CDR3 contains 14 residues. Germline CDR1 and CDR2: MDHEN and SYDVKM. V dropped 5 bases and J dropped 2 bases, with 12 bases sitting between them. CDR3 in amino acids: CASSIRRVQETQYF. Written as DNA, the CDR3 is TGTGCCAGCAGTATCCGACGGGTTCAAGAGACCCAGTACTTC.

The gene calls are TRBV7-9 and TRBJ2-7; 12 nucleotides align to TRBD2. After removal of 6 bases from V and 3 bases from J, the junction contained 6 bases not matched to a gene. Germline loops: CDR1 SEHNR, CDR2 FQNEAQ (reference sequence). The CDR3 consists of 15 residues. In DNA form, the CDR3 reads TGTGCCAGCAGTCCATCACTAGCGGGAGGCTACGAGCAGTACTTC. Translated, it gives CASSPSLAGGYEQYF.

The chain recombines TRBV10-3 with TRBJ2-3, with 8 bases fitting TRBD1. The CDR3 is 14 residues long. Per germline, CDR1 ENHRY and CDR2 SYGVKD. Losses at the gene ends were 5 bases for V and 4 bases for J; bases not matched to a gene: 5. CDR3 amino acids: CAISRPGGPDTQYF. The CDR3 bases are TGTGCCATCAGTAGGCCAGGGGGCCCAGATACGCAGTATTTT.

The chain couples TRBV18 to TRBJ2-7; TRBD2 agrees at 11 bases. V shed 2 bases, J shed 2 bases, and the junction held 2 bases outside the gene matches. Germline values: CDR1 KGHSH, CDR2 LQKENI. The CDR3 sequence is 15 residues long. This CDR3 reads CASSPTSGGPYEQYF. In DNA form, the CDR3 reads TGTGCCAGCTCACCAACTAGCGGGGGTCCCTACGAGCAGTACTTC. The whole variable domain, filled in from reference TRBV18 and TRBJ2-7, reads NAGVMQNPRHLVRRRGQEARLRCSPMKGHSHVYWYRQLPEEGLKFMVYLQKENIIDESGMPKERFSAEFPKEGPSILRIQQVVRGDSAAYFCASSPTSGGPYEQYFGPGTRLTVT.

This clone was counted only a few times. The chain uses TRBV28 and TRBJ1-1; TRBD1 agrees at 8 bases. Germline CDR1 is MDHEN and CDR2 is SYDVKM. This CDR3 contains 14 residues. V trimming: 6 bases; J trimming: 4 bases; junction bases outside the gene matches: 7. The CDR3 bases are TGTGCCAGCAGAGCAGGGGGCTGGGGCACTGAAGCTTTCTTT. Translated: CASRAGGWGTEAFF.

V usage is TRBV6-2 or TRBV6-3 and J usage is TRBJ2-5; 8 nucleotides line up with TRBD1. With V trimmed by 6 bases and J by 5 bases, 11 bases remained unmatched. CDR1 is MNHEY, CDR2 SVGEGT, per germline. This CDR3 contains 15 residues. The CDR3 spells CASSPKGRGRETQYF. The CDR3 DNA reads TGTGCCAGCAGCCCCAAGGGCAGGGGGCGTGAGACCCAGTACTTC.

V and J are TRBV5-6 and TRBJ2-7, with D hard to call. Germline CDR1 SGHDT, CDR2 YYEEEE. This CDR3 region has 14 residues. V was cut by 4 bases and J by 0 bases, with 11 bases left in between. DNA for the CDR3: TGTGCCAGCAGCACGCTTGGCGGCTCCTACGAGCAGTACTTC. This codes for CASSTLGGSYEQYF. Together with reference TRBV5-6 and TRBJ2-7, the CDR3 gives the full variable domain: DAGVTQSPTHLIKTRGQQVTLRCSPKSGHDTVSWYQQALGQGPQFIFQYYEEEERQRGNFPDRFSGHQFPNYSSELNVNALLLGDSALYLCASSTLGGSYEQYFGPGTRLTVT.

The chain joins TRBV7-3 to TRBJ2-3; D is ambiguous. CDR3 size: 13 residues. V was pared by 5 bases and J by 7 bases, with 13 bases between. Germline CDR1 is SGHTA and CDR2 is FQGTGA. The CDR3 DNA is TGTGCCAGCAGCCCCCCGAGCGTGAATACGCAGTATTTT. Translation: CASSPPSVNTQYF.

J is TRBJ1-3 and V is TRBV4-2; no firm D call. In germline, CDR1 is LGHNA, CDR2 YNFKEQ. This CDR3 is built from 15 residues. Trimming took off 0 bases at V and 9 bases at J, with 15 bases between the two ends. CDR3 sequence reads: CASSQDGSRGATIYF. DNA for the CDR3: TGTGCCAGCAGCCAAGATGGCAGTAGAGGTGCCACCATATATTTT.

This rearrangement joins TRBV6-1 to TRBJ1-1, with D possibly matching TRBD1 (5 bases). The V and J ends lost 0 bases and 5 bases respectively, with 16 bases between them. Germline-derived CDR1 and CDR2 are MNHNS and SASEGT. The CDR3 has 16 amino acids. The CDR3 loop is CASSEAMAGGGTEAFF. In DNA form, the CDR3 reads TGTGCCAGCAGTGAAGCCATGGCCGGGGGGGGGACTGAAGCTTTCTTT.